Below, 16 T cell receptor beta chains from the same sample are listed, as sequenced in a study of blood T cells in healthy people across ages. A sample-barcoded 5' primer and a J-beta primer mix were used in a second PCR of roughly 7 to 11 cycles. TCRdb ran MiXCR on the 5' RACE reads and lists one entry per CDR3 protein. The sample consists of approximately 770,000 distinct CDR3 sequences, 55% to 75% of them appearing once. The sequenced sample consisted of blood. These receptor sequences come from a man aged 25 to 40 in good health.

This clonotype appeared a few times. The DNA for the CDR3 is TGTGCCAGCAGGGGGTCAGGCCAGTCGGGTGAGCAGTTCTTC. Its protein product is CASRGSGQSGEQFF. The J gene is TRBJ2-1, the V gene TRBV6-2 or TRBV6-3; D is uncertain. Trimming shortened V by 6 bases and J by 9 bases, and 18 bases separated the two germline ends. The CDR3 has 14 amino acids. Germline V lookup: CDR1 MNHEY, CDR2 SVGEGT.

This chain connects TRBV20-1 to TRBJ1-2, with TRBD1 matching over 9 bases. Germline-derived CDR1 and CDR2 are DFQATT and SNEGSKA (reference sequence). Germline trimming cut 3 bases from V and 6 bases from J; bases unmatched to any gene: 11. The CDR3 covers 15 residues. CDR3 nucleotide sequence: TGCAGTGCTAGGCAACCCGGGACAGGGTTTGATGGCTACACCTTC. Encoded protein: CSARQPGTGFDGYTF.

A word on this clonotype: A read error may produce the germline difference seen at one junction end. This rearrangement joins TRBV7-2 to TRBJ2-5, with TRBD2 matching 11 bases. In germline, CDR1 is SGHTA, CDR2 FQGNSA. The CDR3 has 15 amino acids. CDR3 nucleotides: TGTGTCAGCAGCTCCCAACTAGCGGGAGAGCCGACCCAGTACTTC. Its protein product is CVSSSQLAGEPTQYF.

The rearrangement uses TRBV29-1 and TRBJ1-2; unclear D gene. Germline loops: CDR1 SQVTM, CDR2 ANQGSEA. CDR3 length: 13 amino acids. Trimming took off 4 bases at V and 3 bases at J, with 12 bases between the two ends. The CDR3 nucleotides read TGCAGCGTTGTTGCGGTCGGGCACTATGGCTACACCTTC. Its protein is CSVVAVGHYGYTF.

The V call is TRBV9, the J call TRBJ1-2, with D possibly TRBD1 on 5 matching bases. From germline, CDR1 is SGDLS and CDR2 YYNGEE. This CDR3 has 13 residues. Trimming removed 3 bases at V and 13 bases at J, with 19 bases between. The CDR3 nucleotides are TGTGCCAGCAGCGCGAGTGGAGGGACCCTCAGCACCTTC. Translation: CASSASGGTLSTF.

This rearrangement joins TRBV6-1 to TRBJ1-2; D unresolved. Germline assignment: CDR1 MNHNS and CDR2 SASEGT. The length of the CDR3 is 16 residues. V lost 7 bases, J lost 5 bases, and 23 bases lay in between. The CDR3 is CASTPDGRAYLYGYTF. The CDR3 coding sequence is TGTGCCAGCACCCCCGACGGGAGGGCTTATTTGTATGGCTACACCTTC.

The rearrangement links TRBV5-1 to TRBJ1-2; D is uncertain. This CDR3 contains 15 residues. Germline values: CDR1 SGHRS, CDR2 YFSETQ. Trimming cost V 3 bases and J 2 bases, with 14 bases left between them. CDR3 region: CASSSSSRGNYGYTF. In DNA, the CDR3 is TGCGCCAGCAGCTCCTCTTCACGGGGAAACTATGGCTACACCTTC.

This rearrangement joins TRBV5-1 to TRBJ2-3; D not resolved. Germline V lookup: CDR1 SGHRS, CDR2 YFSETQ. This CDR3 has 15 amino acids. V dropped 4 bases and J dropped 5 bases, with 17 bases sitting between them. Here the CDR3 DNA reads TGCGCCAGCAGCCCGGGTCGACTGAGAGGAGATACGCAGTATTTT. Its translation: CASSPGRLRGDTQYF. The full variable domain, in which reference TRBV5-1 and TRBJ2-3 provide the parts outside the CDR3, is KAGVTQTPRYLIKTRGQQVTLSCSPISGHRSVSWYQQTPGQGLQFLFEYFSETQRNKGNFPGRFSGRQFSNSRSEMNVSTLELGDSALYLCASSPGRLRGDTQYFGPGTRLTVL.

This clonotype was recorded once. The V gene is TRBV20-1, the J gene TRBJ2-4, with D hard to call. The J call is in doubt because the DNA end fits TRBJ2-7 better. Germline V gene lookup returns CDR1 DFQATT and CDR2 SNEGSKA (reference sequence). This CDR3 is built from 13 residues. The CDR3 spells CSASGVRTYEQYF. Written as DNA, the CDR3 is TGCAGTGCTAGTGGAGTGCGGACCTACGAGCAGTACTTC.

J is TRBJ2-3 and V is TRBV3-1; D might be TRBD2 (5 bases). This CDR3 spans 15 amino acids. V was cut by 0 bases and J by 2 bases, with 9 bases left in between. From germline, CDR1 is LGHDT and CDR2 YNNKEL (reference sequence). CDR3 nucleotides: TGTGCCAGCAGCCAAGACCCGGGGTTCACAGATACGCAGTATTTT. Amino acids: CASSQDPGFTDTQYF.

This chain links TRBV10-1 with TRBJ2-1; no reliable D call. CDR3 length: 14 amino acids. V lost 4 bases, J lost 0 bases, and 7 bases lay in between. Looked up from germline, CDR1 is WNHNN and CDR2 is SYGVQD (reference sequence). This chain's CDR3 is CASSASTSYNEQFF. Written as DNA, the CDR3 is TGCGCCAGCAGTGCAAGTACCTCCTACAATGAGCAGTTCTTC.

CDR3 sequence: CASSLSTGSNYGYTF. The DNA of the CDR3 is TGCGCCAGCAGCTTGTCCACAGGTTCTAACTATGGCTACACCTTC. The chain joins TRBV5-1 to TRBJ1-2; tentatively, D is TRBD1 (5 bases). The CDR3 has 15 amino acids. Germline loops: CDR1 SGHRS, CDR2 YFSETQ. V lost 1 base and J 0 bases, leaving 10 bases between the germline ends.

The rearrangement links TRBV20-1 to TRBJ2-1, with D unclear. There are 14 residues in the CDR3. In germline, CDR1 is DFQATT, CDR2 SNEGSKA (reference sequence). The V end lost 0 bases, the J end lost 10 bases, and 16 bases lay between the germline ends. The CDR3 DNA is TGCAGTGCTAGAGATTCCGGAGCGACAAGGGAGCAGTTCTTC. This gives the protein CSARDSGATREQFF.

The chain combines TRBV6-5 with TRBJ2-7, with D hard to call. The germline CDR1 and CDR2 sequences are MNHEY and SVGAGI. V was shortened by 0 bases and J by 6 bases, with 6 bases between the two germline ends. This CDR3 comprises 12 residues. CDR3: CASSYSNVEQYF. As DNA, the CDR3 is TGTGCCAGCAGTTACTCGAATGTCGAGCAGTACTTC.

This clonotype is a singleton in its sample. V and J are TRBV23-1 and TRBJ2-1, with 10 bases aligning to TRBD1. TRBV23-1 is treated as an ORF (open reading frame) with a function not yet certain. This CDR3 region has 22 residues. V was pared by 4 bases and J by 5 bases, with 26 bases of the junction left unmatched. The DNA of the CDR3 is TGCGCCAGCAGTCGCTCTGGGCCCTTGACAGGGGGCATTGCGGGAGTCGACAATGAGCAGTTCTTC. Encoded protein: CASSRSGPLTGGIAGVDNEQFF.

This chain connects TRBV25-1 to TRBJ2-7; D is undetermined. Germline CDR1 reads MGHDK; CDR2 reads SYGVNS. The CDR3 has 14 amino acids. The V end was cut by 1 base, the J end by 5 bases, with 12 bases between. The CDR3 DNA follows: TGTGCCAGCAGTGAATCCTGGCAGGTGGACGAGCAGTACTTC. Its translation is CASSESWQVDEQYF.